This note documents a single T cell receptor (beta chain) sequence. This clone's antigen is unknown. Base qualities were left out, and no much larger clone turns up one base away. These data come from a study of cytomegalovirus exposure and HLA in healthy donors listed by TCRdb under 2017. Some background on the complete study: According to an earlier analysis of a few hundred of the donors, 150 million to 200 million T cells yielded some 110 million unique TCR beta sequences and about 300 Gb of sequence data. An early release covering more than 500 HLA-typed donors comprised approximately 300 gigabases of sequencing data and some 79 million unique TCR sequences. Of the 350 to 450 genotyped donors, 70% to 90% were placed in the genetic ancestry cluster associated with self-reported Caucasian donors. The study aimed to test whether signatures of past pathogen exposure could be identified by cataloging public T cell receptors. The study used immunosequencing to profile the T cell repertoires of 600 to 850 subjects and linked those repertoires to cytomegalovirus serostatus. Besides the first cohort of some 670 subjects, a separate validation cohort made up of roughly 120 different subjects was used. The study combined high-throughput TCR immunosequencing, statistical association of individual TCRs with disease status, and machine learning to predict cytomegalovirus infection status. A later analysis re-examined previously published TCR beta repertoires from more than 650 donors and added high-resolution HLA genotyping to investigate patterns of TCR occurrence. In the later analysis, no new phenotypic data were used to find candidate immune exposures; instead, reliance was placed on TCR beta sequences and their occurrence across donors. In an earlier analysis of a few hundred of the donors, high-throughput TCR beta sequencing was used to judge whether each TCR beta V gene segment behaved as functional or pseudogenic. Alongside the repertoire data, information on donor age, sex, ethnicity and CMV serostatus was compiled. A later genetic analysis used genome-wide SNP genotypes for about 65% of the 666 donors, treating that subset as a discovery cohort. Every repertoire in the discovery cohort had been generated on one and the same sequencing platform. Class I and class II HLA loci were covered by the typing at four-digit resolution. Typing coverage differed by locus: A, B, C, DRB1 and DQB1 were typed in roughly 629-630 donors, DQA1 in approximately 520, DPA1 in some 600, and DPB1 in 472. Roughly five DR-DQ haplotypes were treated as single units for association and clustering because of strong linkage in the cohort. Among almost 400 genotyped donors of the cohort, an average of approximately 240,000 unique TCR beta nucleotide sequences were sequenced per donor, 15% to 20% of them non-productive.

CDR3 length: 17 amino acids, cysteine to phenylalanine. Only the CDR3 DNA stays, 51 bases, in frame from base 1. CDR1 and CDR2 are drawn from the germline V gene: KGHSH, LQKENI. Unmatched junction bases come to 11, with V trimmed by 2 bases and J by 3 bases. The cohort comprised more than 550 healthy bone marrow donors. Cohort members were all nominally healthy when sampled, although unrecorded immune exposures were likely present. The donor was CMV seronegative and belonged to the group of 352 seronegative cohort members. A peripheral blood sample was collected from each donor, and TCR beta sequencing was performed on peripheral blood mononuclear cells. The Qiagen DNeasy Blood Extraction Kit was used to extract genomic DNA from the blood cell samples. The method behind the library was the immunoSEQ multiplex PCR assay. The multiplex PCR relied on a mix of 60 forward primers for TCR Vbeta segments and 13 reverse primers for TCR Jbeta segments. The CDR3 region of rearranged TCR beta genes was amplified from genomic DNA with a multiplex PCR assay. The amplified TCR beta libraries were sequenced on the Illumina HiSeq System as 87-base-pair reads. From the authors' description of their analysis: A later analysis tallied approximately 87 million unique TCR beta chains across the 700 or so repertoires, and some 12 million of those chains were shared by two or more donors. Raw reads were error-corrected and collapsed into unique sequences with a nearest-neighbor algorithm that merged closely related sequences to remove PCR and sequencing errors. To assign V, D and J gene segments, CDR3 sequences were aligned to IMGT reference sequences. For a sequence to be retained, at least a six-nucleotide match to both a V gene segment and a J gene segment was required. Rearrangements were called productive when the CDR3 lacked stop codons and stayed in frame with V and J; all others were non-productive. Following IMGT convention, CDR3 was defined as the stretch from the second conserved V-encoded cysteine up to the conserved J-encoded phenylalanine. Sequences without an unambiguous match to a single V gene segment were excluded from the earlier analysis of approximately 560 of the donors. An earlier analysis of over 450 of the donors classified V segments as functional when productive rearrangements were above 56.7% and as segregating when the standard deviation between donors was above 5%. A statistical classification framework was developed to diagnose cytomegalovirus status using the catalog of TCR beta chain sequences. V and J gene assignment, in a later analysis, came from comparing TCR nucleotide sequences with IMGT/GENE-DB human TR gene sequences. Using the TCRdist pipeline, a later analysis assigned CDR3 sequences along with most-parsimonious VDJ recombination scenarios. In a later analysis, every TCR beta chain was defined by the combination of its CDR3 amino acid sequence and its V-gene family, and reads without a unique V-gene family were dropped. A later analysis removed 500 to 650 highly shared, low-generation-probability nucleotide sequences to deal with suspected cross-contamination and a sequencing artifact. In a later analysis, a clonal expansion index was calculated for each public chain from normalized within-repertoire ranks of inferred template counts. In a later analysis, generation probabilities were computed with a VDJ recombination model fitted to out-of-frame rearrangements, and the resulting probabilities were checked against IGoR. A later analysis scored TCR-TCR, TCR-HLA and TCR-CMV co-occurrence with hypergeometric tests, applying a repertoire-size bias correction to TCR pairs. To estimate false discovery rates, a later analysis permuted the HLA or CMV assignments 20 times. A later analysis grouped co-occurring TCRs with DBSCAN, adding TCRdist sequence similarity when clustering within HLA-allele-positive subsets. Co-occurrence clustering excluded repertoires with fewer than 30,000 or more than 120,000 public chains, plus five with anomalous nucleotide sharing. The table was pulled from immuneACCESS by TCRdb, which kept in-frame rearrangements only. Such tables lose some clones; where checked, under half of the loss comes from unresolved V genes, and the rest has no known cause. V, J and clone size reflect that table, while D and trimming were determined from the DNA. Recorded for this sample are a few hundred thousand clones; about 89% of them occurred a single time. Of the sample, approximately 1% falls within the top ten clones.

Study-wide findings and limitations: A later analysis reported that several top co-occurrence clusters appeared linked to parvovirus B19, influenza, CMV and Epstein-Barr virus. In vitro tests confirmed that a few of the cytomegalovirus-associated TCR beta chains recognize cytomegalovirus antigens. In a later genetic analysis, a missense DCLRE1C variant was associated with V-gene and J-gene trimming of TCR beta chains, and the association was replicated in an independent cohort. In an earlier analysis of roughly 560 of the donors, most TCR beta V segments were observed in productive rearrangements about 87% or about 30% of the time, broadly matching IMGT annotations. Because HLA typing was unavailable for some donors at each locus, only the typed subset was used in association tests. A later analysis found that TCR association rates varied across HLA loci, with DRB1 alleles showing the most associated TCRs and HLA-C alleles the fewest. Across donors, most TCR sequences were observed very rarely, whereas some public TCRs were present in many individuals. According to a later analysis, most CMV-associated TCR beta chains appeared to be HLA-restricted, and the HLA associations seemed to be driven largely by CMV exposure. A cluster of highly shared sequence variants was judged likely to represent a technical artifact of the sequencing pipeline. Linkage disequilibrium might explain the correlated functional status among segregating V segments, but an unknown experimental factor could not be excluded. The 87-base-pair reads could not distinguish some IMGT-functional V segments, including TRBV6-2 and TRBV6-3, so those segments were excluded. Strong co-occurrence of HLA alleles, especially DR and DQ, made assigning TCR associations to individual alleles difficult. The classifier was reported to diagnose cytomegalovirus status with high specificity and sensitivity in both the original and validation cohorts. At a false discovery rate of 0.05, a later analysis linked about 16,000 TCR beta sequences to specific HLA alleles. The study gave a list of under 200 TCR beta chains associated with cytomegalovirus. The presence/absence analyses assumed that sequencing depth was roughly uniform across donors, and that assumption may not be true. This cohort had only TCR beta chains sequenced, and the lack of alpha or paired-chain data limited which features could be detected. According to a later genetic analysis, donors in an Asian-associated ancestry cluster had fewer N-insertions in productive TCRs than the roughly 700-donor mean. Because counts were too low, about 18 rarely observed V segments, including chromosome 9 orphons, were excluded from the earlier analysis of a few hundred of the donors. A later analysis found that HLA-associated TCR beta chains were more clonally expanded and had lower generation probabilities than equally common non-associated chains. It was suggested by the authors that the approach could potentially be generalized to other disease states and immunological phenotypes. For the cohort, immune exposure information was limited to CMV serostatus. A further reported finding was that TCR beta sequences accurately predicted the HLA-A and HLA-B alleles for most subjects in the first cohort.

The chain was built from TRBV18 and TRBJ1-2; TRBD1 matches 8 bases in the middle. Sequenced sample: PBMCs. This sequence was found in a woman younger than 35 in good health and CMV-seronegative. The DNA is TGTGCCAGCTCACCAAATCAGGGGGCCGATGGGGACTATGGCTACACCTTC. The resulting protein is CASSPNQGADGDYGYTF.